This TCR beta chain comes out of a study of blood T cell repertoires in COVID-19 (dated by TCRdb to the early 2020s). With respect to the entire study: Collaborator samples came from the United States, Italy and Spain and covered acute and convalescent phases of COVID-19. HLA class I and class II types, where available, came from metadata supplied by the sample provider rather than from assay-based typing. The material from the prospective study consisted of cDNA or gDNA derived from T cells, B-cell-depleted T cells, or PBMCs. The repertoires were made available in a free public database intended to serve as a resource for research on the immune response to SARS-CoV-2. Nearly every sample came with metadata listing a de-identified subject ID, COVID-19 status, age in years and sex. The samples were drawn from two sources: the first 160 participants of the ongoing ImmuneRACE study, and 1,000 to 1,500 subjects contributed by 6 global collaborators. The dataset comprised deeply sampled blood TCRbeta repertoires from subjects exposed to, actively infected with, or recovered from COVID-19.

In the prospective study, participants were about 18 to 90 years old, resided in under 30 geographic areas of the United States, and were enrolled through a virtual design. In the prospective study, cohorts were assigned on the basis of participant-reported clinical history obtained from a screening survey and a study questionnaire. Recovered participants in ImmuneRACE Cohort 3 were defined as having two consecutive negative NP/OP PCR tests, clearance from a healthcare professional, or resolution of symptoms. In the prospective study, mobile phlebotomists collected whole blood, serum and a nasopharyngeal or oropharyngeal swab from each participant. Prospective study participants could optionally give additional blood draws and questionnaires over an approximately two-month period. Prospective study blood samples were shipped either frozen or at room temperature before DNA extraction. Concerning this clone: The antigen this receptor binds is unknown. Base qualities are missing; no much larger clone stands one base away.

Paper-wide results and their limitations: The quantity of clinical and demographic metadata differed by source and by participant and was supplied without curation.

The germline V gene gives CDR1 as SGHRS and CDR2 as YFSETQ. V drops 0 bases and J drops 5 bases, leaving 6 bases in between. The CDR3 measures 13 amino acids from cysteine to phenylalanine. Only the CDR3 portion is preserved as DNA: 39 bases, with reading frame beginning at the first base. TCRbeta CDR3 regions were amplified from genomic DNA using the immunoSEQ Assay, a bias-controlled multiplex PCR. The authors' analysis ran thus. The number of nucleated cells in each sample was estimated from the amplification of reference gene primers within the assay. Sequence reads were collapsed and filtered to measure the absolute abundance of every unique TCRbeta CDR3 rearrangement. Productive Simpson clonality was computed per sample as the square root of Simpson's diversity index over productive rearrangements. TCRdb stores this immuneACCESS table with in-frame sequences only. Part of the clones is absent; in the studies checked, under half of the shortfall reflects unresolved V genes, and no reason is known for the rest. That table furnishes V, J and clone size, whereas the DNA furnished D and trimming. Within this sample are approximately 440,000 clones, with about 90% of them counted one time only. Approximately 0.55% of the sample goes to the ten largest clones.

The sequencing sample was made of PBMCs or T cells enriched from blood (not recorded which). The TCR sequence derives from a man younger than 30 who had recovered from COVID-19. The rearranged chain carries TRBV5-1 and TRBJ2-1, with the D gene not clear enough to name. The DNA is TGCGCCAGCAGCTTGGGTAGAGACAATGAGCAGTTCTTC. Translated, it reads CASSLGRDNEQFF.